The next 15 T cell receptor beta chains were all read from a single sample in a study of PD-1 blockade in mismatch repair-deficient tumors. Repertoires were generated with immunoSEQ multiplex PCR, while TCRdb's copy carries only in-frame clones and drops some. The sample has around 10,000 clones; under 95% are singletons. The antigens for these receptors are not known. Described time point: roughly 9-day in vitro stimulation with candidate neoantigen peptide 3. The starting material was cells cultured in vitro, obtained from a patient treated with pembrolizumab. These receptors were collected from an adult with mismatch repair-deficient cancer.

CDR3 region: CASRPGQGATNEKLFF. CDR3 sequence (DNA): TGTGCCAGCAGGCCAGGACAGGGAGCAACTAATGAAAAACTGTTTTTT. The chain carries TRBV2 and TRBJ1-4, with 8 bases lining up with TRBD1. The V gene end was trimmed by 6 bases and the J gene end by 0 bases; junction bases not matched to a gene: 6. This CDR3 has 16 amino acids. In germline, CDR1 is SNHLY, CDR2 FYNNEI.

CDR3 in DNA: TGTGCCAGCAGCTCAATAGCGGGACCTCACGAGCAGTACTTC. Translation: CASSSIAGPHEQYF. The chain links TRBV7-6 to TRBJ2-7; 8 bases fit TRBD2. Germline V gene lookup returns CDR1 SGHVS and CDR2 FNYEAQ. After removal of 4 bases from V and 5 bases from J, the junction contained 7 bases not matched to a gene. The CDR3 runs 14 residues.

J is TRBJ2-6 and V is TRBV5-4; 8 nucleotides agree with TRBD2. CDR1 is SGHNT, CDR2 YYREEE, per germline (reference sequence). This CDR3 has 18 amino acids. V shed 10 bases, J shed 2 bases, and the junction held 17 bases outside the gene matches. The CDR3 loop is CAAVGEAGAGPGANVLTF. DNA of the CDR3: TGTGCCGCAGTGGGGGAAGCGGGAGCCGGCCCTGGGGCCAACGTCCTGACTTTC.

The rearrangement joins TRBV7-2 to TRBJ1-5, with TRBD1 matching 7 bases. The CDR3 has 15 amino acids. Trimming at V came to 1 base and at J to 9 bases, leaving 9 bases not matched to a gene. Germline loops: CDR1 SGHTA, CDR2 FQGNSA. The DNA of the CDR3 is TGTGCCAGCAGCTTAGATACTACAGGGGTGCGGCCCCAGCATTTT. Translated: CASSLDTTGVRPQHF.

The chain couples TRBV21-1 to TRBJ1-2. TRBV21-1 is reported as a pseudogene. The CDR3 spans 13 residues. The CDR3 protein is CASSNRRRWGYTF. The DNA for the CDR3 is TGTGCCAGCAGCAATCGGCGGCGCTGGGGCTACACCTTC.

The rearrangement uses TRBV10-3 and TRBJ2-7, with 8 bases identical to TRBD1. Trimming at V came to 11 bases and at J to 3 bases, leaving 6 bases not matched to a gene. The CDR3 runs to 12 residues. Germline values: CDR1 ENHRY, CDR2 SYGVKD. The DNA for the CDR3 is TGTGCCGTCATGGGACAGGTCTACGAGCAGTACTTC. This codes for CAVMGQVYEQYF.

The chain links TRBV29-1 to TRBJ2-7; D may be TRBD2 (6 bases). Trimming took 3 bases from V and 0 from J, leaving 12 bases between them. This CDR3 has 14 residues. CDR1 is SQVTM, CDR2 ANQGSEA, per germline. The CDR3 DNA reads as TGCAGCGTTGACGTTGCGGGAAGCTCCTACGAGCAGTACTTC. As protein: CSVDVAGSSYEQYF.

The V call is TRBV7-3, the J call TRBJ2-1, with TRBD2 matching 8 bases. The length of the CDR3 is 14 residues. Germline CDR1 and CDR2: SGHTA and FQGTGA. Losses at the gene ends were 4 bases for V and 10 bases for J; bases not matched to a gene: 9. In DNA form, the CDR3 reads TGTGCCAGCAGCTCGGGACTAGGGCGCGGGGAGCAGTTCTTC. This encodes CASSSGLGRGEQFF.

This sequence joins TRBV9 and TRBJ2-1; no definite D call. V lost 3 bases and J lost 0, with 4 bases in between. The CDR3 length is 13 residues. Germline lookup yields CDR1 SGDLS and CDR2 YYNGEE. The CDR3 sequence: CASSGSSYNEQFF. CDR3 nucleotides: TGTGCCAGCAGCGGAAGCTCCTACAATGAGCAGTTCTTC.

The CDR3 loop reads CASSNRDRNSYEQYF. For the CDR3, the DNA is TGTGCCAGCAGCAACCGGGACAGGAACTCCTACGAGCAGTACTTC. V usage is TRBV13 and J usage is TRBJ2-7; 8 bases are a match to TRBD1. Trimming removed 5 bases from V and 0 bases from J; junction bases left unmatched: 6. Germline lookup yields CDR1 PRHDT and CDR2 FYEKMQ (reference sequence). CDR3 length: 15 amino acids. Using reference TRBV13 and TRBJ2-7 for the parts outside the CDR3, the full variable domain is AAGVIQSPRHLIKEKRETATLKCYPIPRHDTVYWYQQGPGQDPQFLISFYEKMQSDKGSIPDRFSAQQFSDYHSELNMSSLELGDSALYFCASSNRDRNSYEQYFGPGTRLTVT.

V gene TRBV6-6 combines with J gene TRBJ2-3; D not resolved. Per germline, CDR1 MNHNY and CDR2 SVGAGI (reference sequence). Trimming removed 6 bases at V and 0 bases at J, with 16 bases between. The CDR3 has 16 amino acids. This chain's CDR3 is CASSLRTVTSTDTQYF. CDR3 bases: TGTGCCAGCAGCCTACGGACGGTAACTAGCACAGATACGCAGTATTTT.

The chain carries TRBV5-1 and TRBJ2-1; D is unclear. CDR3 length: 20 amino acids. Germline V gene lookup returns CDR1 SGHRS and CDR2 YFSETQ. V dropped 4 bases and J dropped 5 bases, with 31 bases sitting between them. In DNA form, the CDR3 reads TGCGCCAGCAGCCCTCCCCCCCCTGTAGTTAACTCAAACCTAGACAATGAGCAGTTCTTC. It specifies CASSPPPPVVNSNLDNEQFF.

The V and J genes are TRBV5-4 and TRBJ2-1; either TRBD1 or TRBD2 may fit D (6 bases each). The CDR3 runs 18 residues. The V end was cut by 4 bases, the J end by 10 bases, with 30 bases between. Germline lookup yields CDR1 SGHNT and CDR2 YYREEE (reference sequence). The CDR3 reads CASSPVGQIAIGGREQFF. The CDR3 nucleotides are TGTGCCAGCAGCCCCGTGGGACAAATAGCGATTGGGGGGAGGGAGCAGTTCTTC.

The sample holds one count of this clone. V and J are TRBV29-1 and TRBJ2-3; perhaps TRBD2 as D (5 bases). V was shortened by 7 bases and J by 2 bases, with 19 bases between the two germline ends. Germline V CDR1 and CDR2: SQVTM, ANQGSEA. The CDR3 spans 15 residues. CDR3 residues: CSASGGDGPTDTQYF. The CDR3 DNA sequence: TGCAGCGCTTCCGGAGGAGACGGTCCCACAGATACGCAGTATTTT.

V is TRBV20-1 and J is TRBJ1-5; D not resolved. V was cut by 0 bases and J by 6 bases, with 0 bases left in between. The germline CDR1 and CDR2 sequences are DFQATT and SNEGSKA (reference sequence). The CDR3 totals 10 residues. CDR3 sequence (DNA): TGCAGTGCTAGAGATCAGCCCCAGCATTTT. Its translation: CSARDQPQHF.